This TCR beta chain was identified during a study of cytomegalovirus exposure and HLA in healthy donors. Study-wide results and caveats: Follow-up analysis later connected one missense variant in DCLRE1C with trimming of TCR beta V- and J-genes. The study designated roughly 160 TCR beta chains cytomegalovirus-associated. The number of N-insertions in an Asian-associated ancestry cluster was reportedly below the 666-donor mean in a later analysis.

This clone was detected only a few times. The target antigen is unknown. Per germline, CDR1 GTSNPN and CDR2 SVGIG (reference sequence). V lost 1 base and J lost 8, with 11 bases in between. The CDR3 spans 13 residues. Use of 60 Vbeta and 13 Jbeta primers characterized the PCR. The method was immunoSEQ multiplex PCR; TCRdb's version includes in-frame clones alone and lacks a portion of them. The sample holds under 250,000 clones; roughly 85% are singletons and the top ten take about 2.2%. This chain connects TRBV30 to TRBJ1-4; TRBD1 might be the D (5 bases). This receptor was taken from a woman aged 45-59 years in good health and CMV-seronegative. The sequenced sample was PBMCs. For the CDR3, the DNA is TGTGCCTGGAGTGGGCAGTGGGGCGAAAAACTGTTTTTT. This gives the protein CAWSGQWGEKLFF.